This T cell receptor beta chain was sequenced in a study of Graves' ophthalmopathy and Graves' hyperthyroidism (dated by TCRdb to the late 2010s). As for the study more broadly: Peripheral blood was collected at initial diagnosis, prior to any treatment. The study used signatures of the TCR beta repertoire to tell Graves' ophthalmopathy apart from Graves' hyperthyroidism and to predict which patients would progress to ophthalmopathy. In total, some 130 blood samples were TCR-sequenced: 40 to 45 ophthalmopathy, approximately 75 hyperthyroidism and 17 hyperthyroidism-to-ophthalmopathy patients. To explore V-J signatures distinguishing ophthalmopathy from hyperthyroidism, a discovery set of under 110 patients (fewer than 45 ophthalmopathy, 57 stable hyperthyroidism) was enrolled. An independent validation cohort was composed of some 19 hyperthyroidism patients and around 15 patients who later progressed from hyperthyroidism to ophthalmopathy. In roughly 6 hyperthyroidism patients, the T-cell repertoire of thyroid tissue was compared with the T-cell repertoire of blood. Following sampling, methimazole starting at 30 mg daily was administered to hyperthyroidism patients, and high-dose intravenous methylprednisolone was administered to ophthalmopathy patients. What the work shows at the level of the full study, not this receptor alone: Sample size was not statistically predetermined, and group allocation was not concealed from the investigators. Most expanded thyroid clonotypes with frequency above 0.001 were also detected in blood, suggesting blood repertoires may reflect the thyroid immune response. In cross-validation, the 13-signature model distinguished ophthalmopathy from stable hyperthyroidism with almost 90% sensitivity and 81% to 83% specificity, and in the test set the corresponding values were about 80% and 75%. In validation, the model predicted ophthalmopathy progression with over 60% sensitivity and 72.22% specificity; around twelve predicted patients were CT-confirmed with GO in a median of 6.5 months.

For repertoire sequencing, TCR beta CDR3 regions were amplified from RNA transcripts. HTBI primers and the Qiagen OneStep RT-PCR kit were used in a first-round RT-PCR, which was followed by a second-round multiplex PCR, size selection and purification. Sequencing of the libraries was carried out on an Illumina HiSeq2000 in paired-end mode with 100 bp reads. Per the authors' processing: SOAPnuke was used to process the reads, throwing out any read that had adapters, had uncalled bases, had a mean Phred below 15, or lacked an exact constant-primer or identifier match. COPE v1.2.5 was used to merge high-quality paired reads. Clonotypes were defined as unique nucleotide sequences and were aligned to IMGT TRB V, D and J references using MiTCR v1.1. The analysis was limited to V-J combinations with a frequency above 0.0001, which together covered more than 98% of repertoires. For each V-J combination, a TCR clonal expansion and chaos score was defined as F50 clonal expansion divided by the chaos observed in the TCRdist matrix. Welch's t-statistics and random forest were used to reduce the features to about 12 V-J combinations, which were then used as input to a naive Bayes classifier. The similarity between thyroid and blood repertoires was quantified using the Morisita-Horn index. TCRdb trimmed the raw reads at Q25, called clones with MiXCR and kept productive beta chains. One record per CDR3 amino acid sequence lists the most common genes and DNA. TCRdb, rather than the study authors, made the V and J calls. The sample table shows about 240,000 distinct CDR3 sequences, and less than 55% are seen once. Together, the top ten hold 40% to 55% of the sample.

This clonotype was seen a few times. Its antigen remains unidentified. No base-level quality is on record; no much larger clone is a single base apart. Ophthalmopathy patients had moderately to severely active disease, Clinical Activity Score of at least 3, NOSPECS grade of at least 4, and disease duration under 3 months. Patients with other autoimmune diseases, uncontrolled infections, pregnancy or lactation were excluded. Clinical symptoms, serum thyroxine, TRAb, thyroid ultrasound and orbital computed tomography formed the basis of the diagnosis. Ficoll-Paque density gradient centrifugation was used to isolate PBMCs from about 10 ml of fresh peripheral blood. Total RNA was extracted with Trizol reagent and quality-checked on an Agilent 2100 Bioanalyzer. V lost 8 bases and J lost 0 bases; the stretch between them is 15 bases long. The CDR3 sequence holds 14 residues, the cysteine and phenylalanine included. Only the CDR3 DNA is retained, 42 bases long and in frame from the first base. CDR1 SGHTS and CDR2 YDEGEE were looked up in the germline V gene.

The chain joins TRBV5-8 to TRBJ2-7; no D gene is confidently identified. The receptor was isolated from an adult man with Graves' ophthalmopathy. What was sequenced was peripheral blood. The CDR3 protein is CASKLDFSSYEQYF. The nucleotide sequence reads TGTGCCAGTAAGCTAGACTTCTCCTCCTACGAGCAGTACTTC.